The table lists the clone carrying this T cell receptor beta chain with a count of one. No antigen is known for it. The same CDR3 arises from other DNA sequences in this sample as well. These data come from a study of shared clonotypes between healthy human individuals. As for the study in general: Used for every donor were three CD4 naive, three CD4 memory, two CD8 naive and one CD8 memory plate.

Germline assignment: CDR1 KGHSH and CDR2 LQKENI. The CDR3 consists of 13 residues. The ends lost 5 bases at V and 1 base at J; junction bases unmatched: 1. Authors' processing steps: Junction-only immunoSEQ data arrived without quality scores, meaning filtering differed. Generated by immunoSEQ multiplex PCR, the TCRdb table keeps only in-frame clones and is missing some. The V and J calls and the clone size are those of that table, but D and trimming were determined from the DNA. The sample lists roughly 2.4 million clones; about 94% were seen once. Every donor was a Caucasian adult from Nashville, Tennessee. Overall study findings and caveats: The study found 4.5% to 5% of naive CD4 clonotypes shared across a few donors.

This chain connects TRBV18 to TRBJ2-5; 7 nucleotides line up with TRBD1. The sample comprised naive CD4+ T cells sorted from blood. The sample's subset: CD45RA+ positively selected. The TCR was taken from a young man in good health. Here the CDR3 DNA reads TGTGCCAGCTCAAGGGGGCCCCAAGAGACCCAGTACTTC. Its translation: CASSRGPQETQYF.